The 26 T cell receptor beta chains in this list originate from one sample, sequenced in a study of blood T cell repertoires in COVID-19. Measured with immunoSEQ multiplex PCR; TCRdb has only the in-frame clones, and not every one. The table has 90,000 to 120,000 clones, about 88% seen once. Sequenced: peripheral blood. Receptors originate from a human donor in a cohort sampled during active COVID-19.

The V gene is TRBV10-2, the J gene TRBJ1-5; TRBD1 aligns across 10 bases. Germline CDR1 is WSHSY and CDR2 is SAAADI. The length of the CDR3 is 13 residues. Trimming at V came to 6 bases and at J to 6 bases, leaving 2 bases not matched to a gene. The CDR3 DNA reads TGCGCCAGCAGCGGGACAGGGGTTCAGCCCCAGCATTTT. It specifies CASSGTGVQPQHF.

The gene calls are TRBV6-6 and TRBJ2-7; TRBD1 matches 7 bases. This CDR3 has 12 residues. CDR1 and CDR2 (germline): MNHNY, SVGAGI (reference sequence). After removal of 6 bases from V and 6 bases from J, the junction contained 5 bases not matched to a gene. CDR3 DNA sequence: TGTGCCAGCAGCCCTGGACAGGCCGAGCAGTACTTC. Translated, it gives CASSPGQAEQYF.

The chain joins TRBV7-6 to TRBJ2-1; 9 bases align to TRBD2. V lost 2 bases and J lost 9; bases outside the gene matches: 11. There are 16 residues in the CDR3. The V gene's germline CDR1 is SGHVS and CDR2 FNYEAQ. The CDR3, as DNA: TGTGCCAGCAGCTTAAACGCAGCGGGAGGTTGGGGTGAGCAGTTCTTC. Translating gives CASSLNAAGGWGEQFF.

This chain links TRBV12-3 or TRBV12-4 with TRBJ1-1; no clear D. Trimming shortened V by 6 bases and J by 0 bases, and 8 bases separated the two germline ends. CDR3 length equals 13 residues. CDR3 DNA sequence: TGTGCCAGCAGGGGCAGCTTGAACACTGAAGCTTTCTTT. Its translation: CASRGSLNTEAFF.

This chain connects TRBV7-9 to TRBJ2-3, with 11 bases fitting TRBD1. V lost 10 bases, J lost 0 bases, and 9 bases stayed unmatched. CDR3 length: 16 residues. Germline V gene data show CDR1 as SEHNR and CDR2 as FQNEAQ (reference sequence). CDR3 sequence: CATRGQGADSTDTQYF. For the CDR3, the DNA is TGTGCCACCCGAGGACAGGGGGCAGATAGCACAGATACGCAGTATTTT.

The genes are TRBV28 and TRBJ2-5, with D possibly matching TRBD1 (6 bases). The germline CDR1 and CDR2 sequences are MDHEN and SYDVKM. V was pared by 4 bases and J by 0 bases, with 12 bases between. The CDR3 length is 15 residues. CDR3 protein: CASSSPRQDQETQYF. The CDR3, as DNA: TGTGCCAGCAGTTCCCCGCGACAGGACCAAGAGACCCAGTACTTC.

The chain employs TRBV6-5 and TRBJ2-3; D possibly corresponds to TRBD2 (5 bases). The germline V and J ends were trimmed by 8 bases and 4 bases, with 7 bases remaining between them. Germline values: CDR1 MNHEY, CDR2 SVGAGI. CDR3 length equals 11 residues. The CDR3 DNA reads TGTGCCAGCTTGAGGGCAGATACGCAGTATTTT. It encodes CASLRADTQYF.

The chain couples TRBV18 to TRBJ2-5, with TRBD1 matching over 8 bases. J gave up 4 bases and V 4 bases, and 5 bases lay outside the gene matches. From germline, CDR1 is KGHSH and CDR2 LQKENI. The CDR3 is 14 amino acids. The CDR3 region is CASSLRTGTETQYF. CDR3 coding DNA: TGTGCCAGCTCACTCCGGACAGGGACAGAGACCCAGTACTTC.

The chain combines TRBV6-2 or TRBV6-3 with TRBJ2-3; D perhaps matches TRBD2 (7 bases). CDR1 and CDR2 from the germline V gene are MNHEY and SVGEGT. V lost 5 bases and J 2 bases, leaving 17 bases between the germline ends. CDR3 length: 16 amino acids. The CDR3 reads CASSPIGGRFTDTQYF. CDR3 bases: TGTGCCAGCAGTCCCATCGGGGGGCGATTCACAGATACGCAGTATTTT.

The chain joins TRBV15 to TRBJ2-7, with a tentative D call TRBD1 (6 bases). Germline CDR1 and CDR2: LNHNV and YYDKDF (reference sequence). The CDR3 totals 13 residues. Trimming stripped 3 bases from V and 6 bases from J, with 12 bases between. The CDR3 protein is CATSRMTGSEQYF. In nucleotides, the CDR3 is TGTGCCACCAGCAGGATGACAGGTTCCGAGCAGTACTTC.

The J gene is TRBJ1-1, the V gene TRBV19; TRBD1 matches at 7 bases. CDR1 LNHDA and CDR2 SQIVND come from the germline V gene (reference sequence). The CDR3 runs to 17 residues. J was trimmed by 4 bases and V by 1 base; bases with no gene match: 12. The CDR3 loop reads CASSIVPTGPEGTEAFF. The CDR3 bases are TGTGCCAGTAGTATAGTCCCGACAGGGCCTGAGGGCACTGAAGCTTTCTTT.

The chain carries TRBV11-2 and TRBJ2-7; no firm D call. Germline V CDR1 and CDR2: SGHAT, FQNNGV. CDR3 length equals 14 residues. Trimming pared 5 bases from V and 0 bases from J, leaving 11 bases between. Here the CDR3 reads CASSLGYPSYEQYF. The CDR3 nucleotides read TGTGCCAGCAGCCTCGGGTATCCCTCCTACGAGCAGTACTTC.

J is TRBJ1-6 and V is TRBV5-4; tentatively, D is TRBD1 (5 bases). The CDR3 loop spans 14 amino acids. Trimming shortened V by 4 bases and J by 13 bases, and 18 bases separated the two germline ends. The germline CDR1 and CDR2 sequences are SGHNT and YYREEE (reference sequence). The CDR3 here is CASSTGQGGSPLHF. In DNA, the CDR3 is TGTGCCAGCAGCACAGGACAAGGCGGATCCCCCCTCCACTTT. The whole variable domain, filled in from reference TRBV5-4 and TRBJ1-6, reads ETGVTQSPTHLIKTRGQQVTLRCSSQSGHNTVSWYQQALGQGPQFIFQYYREEENGRGNFPPRFSGLQFPNYSSELNVNALELDDSALYLCASSTGQGGSPLHFGNGTRLTVT.

J is TRBJ2-7 and V is TRBV19; TRBD1 agrees at 8 bases. V shed 6 bases, J shed 6 bases, and the junction held 13 bases outside the gene matches. This CDR3 contains 15 residues. CDR1 and CDR2 (germline): LNHDA, SQIVND (reference sequence). CDR3 residues: CASRLHGQGLSEQYF. CDR3 in DNA: TGTGCCAGTAGACTTCACGGACAGGGACTCTCCGAGCAGTACTTC.

The chain is built from TRBV20-1 and TRBJ2-2; 10 nucleotides match TRBD2. Germline V lookup: CDR1 DFQATT, CDR2 SNEGSKA (reference sequence). The CDR3 extends over 14 amino acids. V trimming: 3 bases; J trimming: 7 bases; junction bases outside the gene matches: 5. The CDR3, as DNA: TGCAGTGCTAGTCGTACTAGCGGGAACGGGGAGCTGTTTTTT. Encoded protein: CSASRTSGNGELFF.

The CDR3 is CASSKLAGGSYNEQFF. The CDR3 nucleotides read TGCGCCAGCAGCAAACTAGCGGGAGGCTCCTACAATGAGCAGTTCTTC. The J gene is TRBJ2-1, the V gene TRBV5-1, with 12 bases lining up with TRBD2. The ends lost 4 bases at V and 0 bases at J; junction bases unmatched: 2. The CDR3 is 16 amino acids. Germline V gene lookup returns CDR1 SGHRS and CDR2 YFSETQ.

This clone was detected a few times. The V and J genes are TRBV7-8 and TRBJ1-5, with a weak D call TRBD1 (6 bases). The germline V gene encodes CDR1 SGHVS and CDR2 FQNEAQ. Between the trimmed V and J ends, which lost 7 bases and 7 bases, there was a span of 14 bases. The CDR3 contains 13 residues. For the CDR3, the DNA is TGTGCCAGCACCAACAGGGTTGGCCAGCCCCAGCATTTT. Encoded protein: CASTNRVGQPQHF.

The V gene is TRBV13, the J gene TRBJ1-3, with D hard to call. Trimming took off 5 bases at V and 0 bases at J, with 8 bases between the two ends. From germline, CDR1 is PRHDT and CDR2 FYEKMQ (reference sequence). The length of the CDR3 is 14 residues. CDR3 sequence: CASSQTNSGNTIYF. The CDR3 DNA reads TGTGCCAGCAGCCAAACTAACTCTGGAAACACCATATATTTT.

The rearrangement uses TRBV28 and TRBJ1-6; 7 positions agree with TRBD1. V was pared by 6 bases and J by 0 bases, with 5 bases of the junction left unmatched. CDR3 length equals 16 residues. CDR1 and CDR2 from the germline V gene are MDHEN and SYDVKM. For the CDR3, the DNA is TGTGCCAGCAGGGGGGACAGAAGCTCCTATAATTCACCCCTCCACTTT. This sequence encodes CASRGDRSSYNSPLHF.

CDR3 sequence reads: CASSETGRTEAFF. The CDR3 region has the DNA TGTGCCAGCAGCGAGACAGGGAGGACTGAAGCTTTCTTT. This rearrangement joins TRBV28 to TRBJ1-1, with 7 bases matching TRBD1. CDR3 size: 13 residues. J gave up 5 bases and V 6 bases, and 6 bases lay outside the gene matches. Germline V CDR1 and CDR2: MDHEN, SYDVKM. The whole variable domain, remainder taken from reference TRBV28 and TRBJ1-1, is DVKVTQSSRYLVKRTGEKVFLECVQDMDHENMFWYRQDPGLGLRLIYFSYDVKMKEKGDIPEGYSVSREKKERFSLILESASTNQTSMYLCASSETGRTEAFFGQGTRLTVV.

The J gene is TRBJ2-3, the V gene TRBV19; possible D gene TRBD2, 6 bases. The V gene's germline CDR1 is LNHDA and CDR2 SQIVND (reference sequence). The CDR3 contains 14 residues. The V and J ends lost 9 bases and 2 bases respectively, with 15 bases between them. CDR3: CASRLALPTDTQYF. The CDR3 DNA sequence: TGTGCCAGCCGGCTAGCGCTCCCCACAGATACGCAGTATTTT.

The chain employs TRBV5-6 and TRBJ2-5; weak D call: TRBD2 (5 bases). Per germline, CDR1 SGHDT and CDR2 YYEEEE. CDR3 length: 15 amino acids. V was clipped by 0 bases and J by 3 bases, with 12 bases between them. CDR3 sequence reads: CASSLEAGPEETQYF. DNA of the CDR3: TGTGCCAGCAGCTTGGAGGCGGGCCCAGAAGAGACCCAGTACTTC.

This sequence joins TRBV18 and TRBJ2-4; 7 bases line up with TRBD1. The CDR3 is made up of 15 amino acids. The germline gives CDR1 KGHSH, CDR2 LQKENI. Germline trimming cut 5 bases from V and 7 bases from J; bases unmatched to any gene: 11. The CDR3 DNA is TGTGCCAGCTCAGGCCTGACAGGGACCGGCAACATTCAGTACTTC. It codes for CASSGLTGTGNIQYF. Complete variable domain (other parts from reference TRBV18 and TRBJ2-4): NAGVMQNPRHLVRRRGQEARLRCSPMKGHSHVYWYRQLPEEGLKFMVYLQKENIIDESGMPKERFSAEFPKEGPSILRIQQVVRGDSAAYFCASSGLTGTGNIQYFGAGTRLSVL.

The chain is built from TRBV7-8 and TRBJ1-2; D is ambiguous. The CDR3 has 13 residues. V gave up 5 bases and J gave up 2 bases, with 9 bases separating them. The germline gives CDR1 SGHVS, CDR2 FQNEAQ. CDR3 sequence (DNA): TGTGCCAGCAGCACCGATCAGAACTATGGCTACACCTTC. Translation gives CASSTDQNYGYTF. The full variable domain, with the rest looked up from reference TRBV7-8 and TRBJ1-2, is GAGVSQSPRYKVAKRGQDVALRCDPISGHVSLFWYQQALGQGPEFLTYFQNEAQLDKSGLPSDRFFAERPEGSVSTLKIQRTQQEDSAVYLCASSTDQNYGYTFGSGTRLTVV.

V and J are TRBV10-3 and TRBJ2-3; 10 nucleotides agree with TRBD2. Germline V gene data show CDR1 as ENHRY and CDR2 as SYGVKD. This CDR3 has 15 amino acids. Unmatched junction bases numbered 6, after V lost 7 bases and J lost 2 bases. The CDR3 nucleotides read TGTGCCATCAACCCAAGCGGGGGGGTCACAGATACGCAGTATTTT. Translation: CAINPSGGVTDTQYF.

The chain has TRBV4-1 and TRBJ2-5; TRBD2 might be the D (7 bases). This CDR3 region has 17 residues. The V gene lost 0 bases and the J gene lost 2 bases, with 16 bases spanning the gap. Germline V gives CDR1 MGHRA, CDR2 YSYEKL. CDR3 amino acids: CASSQDRGASAQETQYF. CDR3 DNA: TGCGCCAGCAGCCAAGATCGGGGGGCTAGCGCTCAAGAGACCCAGTACTTC.